This paragraph reports one T cell receptor (beta chain). Antigen specificity is unknown. This sample was taken from a study of cytomegalovirus exposure and HLA in healthy donors. Study-wide points: Most of the CMV-associated TCR beta chains (in a later analysis) appeared to be HLA-restricted. A highly shared variant cluster was judged a likely technical artifact. A later analysis found TCR association rates differed by HLA locus, highest for DRB1 and lowest for HLA-C.

The CDR3 loop spans 16 amino acids. The ends were cut back, 2 bases at V and 4 bases at J, with 17 bases in the middle. Germline V gives CDR1 SGHTA, CDR2 FQGNSA. Vbeta (60) and Jbeta (13) primers were used in the PCR. Source study methods: Later work found 74 million or so unique TCR beta chains, with roughly 11 million shared. Only in-frame clones appear in the TCRdb table, and some are missing; sequencing was by immunoSEQ multiplex PCR. V and J calls and clone size follow that table, whereas D and trimming were derived from the DNA. This table holds 210,000 or so clones, roughly 83% found once. The J gene is TRBJ1-1, the V gene TRBV7-2; possibly TRBD1 for D (6 bases). Input material: PBMCs. The sequence was collected from a girl aged 5 to 17 in good health and CMV-seronegative. The CDR3 bases are TGTGCCAGCAGCTTACAGGGGTATCCTATCATCACTGAAGCTTTCTTT. Protein product: CASSLQGYPIITEAFF.